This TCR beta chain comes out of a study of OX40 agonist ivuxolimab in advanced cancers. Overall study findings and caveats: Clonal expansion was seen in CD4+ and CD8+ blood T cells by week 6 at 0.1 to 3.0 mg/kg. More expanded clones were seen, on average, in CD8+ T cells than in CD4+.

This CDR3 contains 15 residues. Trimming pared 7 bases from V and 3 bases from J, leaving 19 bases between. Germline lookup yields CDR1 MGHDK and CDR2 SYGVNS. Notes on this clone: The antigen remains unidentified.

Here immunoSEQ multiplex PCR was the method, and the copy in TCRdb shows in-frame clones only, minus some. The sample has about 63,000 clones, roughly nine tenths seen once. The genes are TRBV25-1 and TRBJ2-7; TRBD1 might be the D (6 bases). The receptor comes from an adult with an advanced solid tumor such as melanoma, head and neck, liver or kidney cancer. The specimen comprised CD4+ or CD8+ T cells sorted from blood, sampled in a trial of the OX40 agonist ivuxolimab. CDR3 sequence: CASTPSGASIYEQYF. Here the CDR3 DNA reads TGTGCCAGCACCCCTTCAGGGGCCTCCATCTACGAGCAGTACTTC.